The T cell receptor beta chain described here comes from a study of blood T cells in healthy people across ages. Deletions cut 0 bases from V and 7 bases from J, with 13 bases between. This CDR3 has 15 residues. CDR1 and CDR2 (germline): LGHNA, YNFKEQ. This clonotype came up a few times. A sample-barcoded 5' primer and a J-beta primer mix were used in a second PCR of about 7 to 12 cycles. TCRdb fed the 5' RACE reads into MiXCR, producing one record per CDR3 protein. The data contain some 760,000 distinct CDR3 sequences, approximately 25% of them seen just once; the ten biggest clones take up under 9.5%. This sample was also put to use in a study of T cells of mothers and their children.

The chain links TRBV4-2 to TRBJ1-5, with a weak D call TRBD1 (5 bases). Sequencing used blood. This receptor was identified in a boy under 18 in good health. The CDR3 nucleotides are TGTGCCAGCAGCCAAGAGGGGACCTTGAGGCAGCCCCAGCATTTT. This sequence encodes CASSQEGTLRQPQHF.